This is a list of T cell receptor beta chains from one sample in a study of blood T cell repertoires in COVID-19. Profiling relied on immunoSEQ multiplex PCR, and the TCRdb table lists in-frame clones only, not all of them. In the table there are about 54,000 clones, approximately 81% of which are singletons. Sequenced input: peripheral blood. These receptors were collected from a man aged 35-49 years with active COVID-19. Both conserved end residues are part of each CDR3. The order of the fields is CDR3 protein, CDR3 DNA, D gene, clone size, V gene, J gene. D genes are given only for firm matches. Only part of the rows carry a size: once, few, many, or a class if the clone is expanded.

CDR3 protein: CASSWGVGSGRGETQYF
CDR3 DNA: TGTGCCAGCAGCTGGGGGGTTGGTAGCGGGAGAGGAGAGACCCAGTACTTC
D gene: TRBD2
clone size: NA
V gene: TRBV5-6
J gene: TRBJ2-5

CDR3 protein: CASSLFEGKGNTIYF
CDR3 DNA: TGTGCCAGCAGCTTATTTGAGGGTAAAGGAAACACCATATATTTT
D gene: NA
clone size: NA
V gene: TRBV7-6
J gene: TRBJ1-3

CDR3 protein: CASSEGTTAGYTF
CDR3 DNA: TGTGCCAGCAGTGAAGGGACAACGGCTGGCTACACCTTC
D gene: NA
clone size: NA
V gene: TRBV2
J gene: TRBJ1-2

CDR3 protein: CASSGTGRGGELFF
CDR3 DNA: TGTGCCAGCAGTGGGACAGGTAGAGGCGGGGAGCTGTTTTTT
D gene: TRBD1
clone size: few
V gene: TRBV25-1
J gene: TRBJ2-2

CDR3 protein: CASRRDRVGAFF
CDR3 DNA: TGTGCCAGCAGGCGCGACAGGGTCGGAGCTTTCTTT
D gene: TRBD1
clone size: medium-sized
V gene: TRBV2
J gene: TRBJ1-1

CDR3 protein: CASSLFHGEGQFF
CDR3 DNA: TGTGCCAGCAGCCTCTTCCATGGAGAAGGGCAGTTCTTC
D gene: NA
clone size: NA
V gene: TRBV7-8
J gene: TRBJ2-1

CDR3 protein: CASSVGEGHYGYTF
CDR3 DNA: TGTGCCAGCAGTGTCGGCGAGGGTCACTATGGCTACACCTTC
D gene: NA
clone size: NA
V gene: TRBV2
J gene: TRBJ1-2

CDR3 protein: CASSLGTGVGTQYF
CDR3 DNA: TGTGCCAGCAGCTTAGGGACAGGGGTTGGTACGCAGTATTTT
D gene: TRBD1
clone size: NA
V gene: TRBV7-2
J gene: TRBJ2-3

CDR3 protein: CASSLGGGSHNEQFF
CDR3 DNA: TGTGCCAGCAGCTTAGGCGGCGGGAGCCACAATGAGCAGTTCTTC
D gene: TRBD2
clone size: NA
V gene: TRBV11-3
J gene: TRBJ2-1

CDR3 protein: CASSPWGGPGNQETQYF
CDR3 DNA: TGTGCCAGCAGCCCTTGGGGGGGGCCGGGTAACCAAGAGACCCAGTACTTC
D gene: NA
clone size: NA
V gene: TRBV5-6
J gene: TRBJ2-5

CDR3 protein: CASNSGMGYSPLHF
CDR3 DNA: TGCGCCAGCAACTCAGGGATGGGTTATTCACCCCTCCACTTT
D gene: NA
clone size: NA
V gene: TRBV5-1
J gene: TRBJ1-6

CDR3 protein: CASNLYVGYSYEQYF
CDR3 DNA: TGTGCCAGCAATTTATATGTGGGCTACTCCTACGAGCAGTACTTC
D gene: NA
clone size: NA
V gene: TRBV28
J gene: TRBJ2-7

CDR3 protein: CASSLLEIQETQYF
CDR3 DNA: TGTGCCAGCAGCCTGCTTGAGATCCAAGAGACCCAGTACTTC
D gene: NA
clone size: NA
V gene: TRBV3-1/TRBV3-2
J gene: TRBJ2-5

CDR3 protein: CASSLGRLAGVGPNEQFF
CDR3 DNA: TGCGCCAGCAGCTTGGGGCGACTAGCGGGAGTTGGGCCTAATGAGCAGTTCTTC
D gene: TRBD2
clone size: NA
V gene: TRBV5-1
J gene: TRBJ2-1

CDR3 protein: CASSPSTGRSYEQYF
CDR3 DNA: TGCGCCAGCAGCCCGTCGACAGGGCGATCCTACGAGCAGTACTTC
D gene: TRBD1
clone size: NA
V gene: TRBV5-1
J gene: TRBJ2-7

CDR3 protein: CASSYDGTDTQYF
CDR3 DNA: TGTGCCAGCAGTTACGACGGGACAGATACGCAGTATTTT
D gene: NA
clone size: NA
V gene: TRBV6-6
J gene: TRBJ2-3

CDR3 protein: CASSLVAGGPVDEQYF
CDR3 DNA: TGTGCCAGCAGCCTAGTAGCGGGAGGGCCAGTCGACGAGCAGTACTTC
D gene: TRBD2
clone size: NA
V gene: TRBV7-8
J gene: TRBJ2-7

CDR3 protein: CASSESEAGELFF
CDR3 DNA: TGTGCCAGCAGTGAAAGCGAGGCCGGGGAGCTGTTTTTT
D gene: NA
clone size: NA
V gene: TRBV13
J gene: TRBJ2-2

CDR3 protein: CASSKGTGDQYF
CDR3 DNA: TGTGCCAGCAGTAAGGGGACAGGCGATCAGTACTTC
D gene: TRBD1
clone size: NA
V gene: TRBV28
J gene: TRBJ2-7

CDR3 protein: CASSEGTGGVTDTQYF
CDR3 DNA: TGTGCCAGCAGTGAAGGTACGGGAGGGGTCACAGATACGCAGTATTTT
D gene: TRBD2
clone size: NA
V gene: TRBV2
J gene: TRBJ2-3

CDR3 protein: CASSLARGTTDTQYF
CDR3 DNA: TGTGCCAGCAGCTTGGCCAGGGGGACCACAGATACGCAGTATTTT
D gene: TRBD1
clone size: NA
V gene: TRBV5-4
J gene: TRBJ2-3

CDR3 protein: CAWSPPGNVYGYTF
CDR3 DNA: TGTGCCTGGAGTCCCCCAGGGAACGTATATGGCTACACCTTC
D gene: NA
clone size: NA
V gene: TRBV30
J gene: TRBJ1-2

CDR3 protein: CASSEAGGLLSYF
CDR3 DNA: TGTGCCAGCAGTGAAGCGGGCGGACTCCTTTCATACTTC
D gene: NA
clone size: NA
V gene: TRBV6-1
J gene: TRBJ2-4

CDR3 protein: CASSSGLSTGELFF
CDR3 DNA: TGCGCCAGCAGCTCGGGACTGTCCACCGGGGAGCTGTTTTTT
D gene: NA
clone size: NA
V gene: TRBV5-1
J gene: TRBJ2-2

CDR3 protein: CASSLEGSGRRYNEQFF
CDR3 DNA: TGTGCCAGCAGCTTGGAGGGTAGCGGGAGGAGGTACAATGAGCAGTTCTTC
D gene: TRBD2
clone size: NA
V gene: TRBV5-4
J gene: TRBJ2-1

CDR3 protein: CASSERGRGNTEAFF
CDR3 DNA: TGTGCCAGCAGTGAAAGGGGGAGAGGGAACACTGAAGCTTTCTTT
D gene: NA
clone size: NA
V gene: TRBV2
J gene: TRBJ1-1

CDR3 protein: CAISDGQGLEAFF
CDR3 DNA: TGTGCCATCAGTGATGGACAGGGCCTCGAAGCTTTCTTT
D gene: TRBD1
clone size: few
V gene: TRBV10-3
J gene: TRBJ1-1

CDR3 protein: CASSPRGELFF
CDR3 DNA: TGTGCCAGCAGCCCTAGGGGGGAGCTGTTTTTT
D gene: NA
clone size: few
V gene: TRBV2
J gene: TRBJ2-2

CDR3 protein: CASSYSSGGGNEQFF
CDR3 DNA: TGTGCCAGCAGTTACTCTAGCGGGGGGGGAAATGAGCAGTTCTTC
D gene: TRBD2
clone size: NA
V gene: TRBV6-5
J gene: TRBJ2-1

CDR3 protein: CASSLGTGNTEAFF
CDR3 DNA: TGTGCCAGCAGCTTAGGGACAGGGAACACTGAAGCTTTCTTT
D gene: TRBD1
clone size: NA
V gene: TRBV7-9
J gene: TRBJ1-1

CDR3 protein: CASSLVRDSGYTF
CDR3 DNA: TGCGCCAGCAGCTTGGTTCGGGATAGTGGCTACACCTTC
D gene: NA
clone size: once
V gene: TRBV5-1
J gene: TRBJ1-2

CDR3 protein: CASSFMNTEAFF
CDR3 DNA: TGTGCCAGCAGTTTTATGAACACTGAAGCTTTCTTT
D gene: NA
clone size: once
V gene: TRBV28
J gene: TRBJ1-1

CDR3 protein: CASSLVMGLSGEQFF
CDR3 DNA: TGTGCCAGCAGCTTAGTAATGGGGCTATCGGGCGAGCAGTTCTTC
D gene: NA
clone size: NA
V gene: TRBV7-8
J gene: TRBJ2-1

CDR3 protein: CASSLGLAGAETQYF
CDR3 DNA: TGTGCCAGCAGCCTGGGACTAGCGGGAGCGGAGACCCAGTACTTC
D gene: TRBD2
clone size: NA
V gene: TRBV5-8
J gene: TRBJ2-5

CDR3 protein: CASSPTPGAAGGQTGELFF
CDR3 DNA: TGTGCCAGCAGTCCGACCCCTGGGGCGGCGGGAGGGCAAACCGGGGAGCTGTTTTTT
D gene: TRBD2
clone size: NA
V gene: TRBV6-6
J gene: TRBJ2-2

CDR3 protein: CASSQDLRIAGGLSDTQYF
CDR3 DNA: TGTGCCAGCAGCCAAGATCTCAGAATAGCGGGAGGATTATCAGATACGCAGTATTTT
D gene: TRBD2
clone size: once
V gene: TRBV4-2
J gene: TRBJ2-3

CDR3 protein: CAWTHRGRGNIQYF
CDR3 DNA: TGTGCCTGGACCCACCGAGGGAGGGGAAACATTCAGTACTTC
D gene: TRBD2
clone size: once
V gene: TRBV30
J gene: TRBJ2-4

CDR3 protein: CASSVTGALTDTQYF
CDR3 DNA: TGTGCCAGTAGTGTCACAGGGGCGCTCACAGATACGCAGTATTTT
D gene: TRBD1
clone size: NA
V gene: TRBV19
J gene: TRBJ2-3

CDR3 protein: CASSTSGAYNEQFF
CDR3 DNA: TGTGCCAGTTCGACTAGCGGGGCCTACAATGAGCAGTTCTTC
D gene: TRBD2
clone size: NA
V gene: TRBV2
J gene: TRBJ2-1

CDR3 protein: CASRTSGKGSDTQYF
CDR3 DNA: TGTGCCAGCCGCACTAGCGGGAAAGGATCAGATACGCAGTATTTT
D gene: TRBD2
clone size: NA
V gene: TRBV11-2
J gene: TRBJ2-3

CDR3 protein: CASSVGTSAYNEQFF
CDR3 DNA: TGTGCCAGCAGCGTGGGGACTAGCGCCTACAATGAGCAGTTCTTC
D gene: TRBD2
clone size: NA
V gene: TRBV9
J gene: TRBJ2-1

CDR3 protein: CASSQRGNTIYF
CDR3 DNA: TGTGCCAGCAGCCAACGGGGAAACACCATATATTTT
D gene: NA
clone size: NA
V gene: TRBV3-1/TRBV3-2
J gene: TRBJ1-3

CDR3 protein: CASSQDRGVAGDTGELFF
CDR3 DNA: TGCGCCAGCAGCCAAGATAGAGGGGTAGCGGGAGACACCGGGGAGCTGTTTTTT
D gene: TRBD2
clone size: few
V gene: TRBV4-1
J gene: TRBJ2-2

CDR3 protein: CASRPDRYIYNEQFF
CDR3 DNA: TGTGCCAGCAGACCCGACAGGTATATCTACAATGAGCAGTTCTTC
D gene: NA
clone size: once
V gene: TRBV6-5
J gene: TRBJ2-1

CDR3 protein: CASSEFIAGRGTGELFF
CDR3 DNA: TGTGCCAGCAGTGAATTTATCGCAGGGCGCGGCACCGGGGAGCTGTTTTTT
D gene: NA
clone size: NA
V gene: TRBV6-1
J gene: TRBJ2-2

CDR3 protein: CASRRTGGYEQYF
CDR3 DNA: TGTGCCAGCAGACGGACAGGGGGCTACGAGCAGTACTTC
D gene: TRBD1
clone size: NA
V gene: TRBV6-5
J gene: TRBJ2-7

CDR3 protein: CASSLVDRGDGYTF
CDR3 DNA: TGTGCCAGCAGCTTAGTAGACAGGGGGGATGGCTACACCTTC
D gene: TRBD1
clone size: NA
V gene: TRBV7-9
J gene: TRBJ1-2

CDR3 protein: CASSYSRGMNTEAFF
CDR3 DNA: TGTGCCAGCAGTTACTCGCGAGGGATGAACACTGAAGCTTTCTTT
D gene: NA
clone size: NA
V gene: TRBV6-6
J gene: TRBJ1-1

CDR3 protein: CASSPRSGAYNEQFF
CDR3 DNA: TGTGCCAGCTCACCACGGTCGGGGGCCTACAATGAGCAGTTCTTC
D gene: NA
clone size: NA
V gene: TRBV18
J gene: TRBJ2-1

CDR3 protein: CASSLVPTGYQETQYF
CDR3 DNA: TGTGCCAGCAGCTTAGTACCGACTGGATATCAAGAGACCCAGTACTTC
D gene: NA
clone size: NA
V gene: TRBV11-2
J gene: TRBJ2-5

CDR3 protein: CASSPPWNTEAFF
CDR3 DNA: TGTGCCAGTTCCCCCCCCTGGAACACTGAAGCTTTCTTT
D gene: NA
clone size: NA
V gene: TRBV19
J gene: TRBJ1-1

CDR3 protein: CASGDRAYEQYF
CDR3 DNA: TGCGCCAGCGGAGACCGAGCCTACGAGCAGTACTTC
D gene: NA
clone size: NA
V gene: TRBV5-1
J gene: TRBJ2-7

CDR3 protein: CASSSGLAGGTGELFF
CDR3 DNA: TGTGCCAGCAGCTCTGGACTAGCGGGAGGTACCGGGGAGCTGTTTTTT
D gene: TRBD2
clone size: few
V gene: TRBV7-3
J gene: TRBJ2-2

CDR3 protein: CASSVGGERYYEQYF
CDR3 DNA: TGTGCCAGCAGTGTAGGGGGTGAACGCTACTACGAGCAGTACTTC
D gene: NA
clone size: NA
V gene: TRBV28
J gene: TRBJ2-7

CDR3 protein: CASSPKGDGTYEQYF
CDR3 DNA: TGTGCCAGCAGCCCAAAGGGGGACGGGACCTACGAGCAGTACTTC
D gene: NA
clone size: NA
V gene: TRBV3-1/TRBV3-2
J gene: TRBJ2-7